This T cell receptor (beta chain) was sequenced for a study of cytomegalovirus exposure and HLA in healthy donors. Note on this clone: What it binds is not known.

General observations from the study: As a later analysis showed, a missense DCLRE1C variant was linked to trimming of TCR beta V- and J-genes.

This CDR3 is built from 15 residues. V trimming: 7 bases; J trimming: 4 bases; junction bases outside the gene matches: 12. Germline V lookup: CDR1 SGDLS, CDR2 YYNGEE. PCR involved 60 Vbeta and 13 Jbeta primers. Only in-frame clones appear in the TCRdb table, and some are missing; sequencing was by immunoSEQ multiplex PCR. The data hold about 170,000 clones, with 75% to 85% observed a single time. The V gene is TRBV9, the J gene TRBJ1-2; 8 bases align to TRBD1. The TCR comes from a woman aged 30 to 39 in good health and CMV-seropositive. Material: PBMCs. This CDR3 reads CASGRQTGAGYGYTF. For the CDR3, the DNA is TGTGCCAGCGGCCGCCAGACAGGGGCGGGCTATGGCTACACCTTC.